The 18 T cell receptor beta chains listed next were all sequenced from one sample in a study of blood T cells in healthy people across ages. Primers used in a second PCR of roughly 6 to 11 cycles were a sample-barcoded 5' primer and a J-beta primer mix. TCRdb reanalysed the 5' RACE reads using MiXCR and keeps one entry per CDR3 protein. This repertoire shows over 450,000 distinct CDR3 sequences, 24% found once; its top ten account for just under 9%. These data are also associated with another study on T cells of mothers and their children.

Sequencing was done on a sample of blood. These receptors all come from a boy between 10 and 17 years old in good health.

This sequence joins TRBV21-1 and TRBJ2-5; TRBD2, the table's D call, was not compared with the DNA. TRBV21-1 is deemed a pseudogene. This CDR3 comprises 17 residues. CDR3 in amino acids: CASSKKEGGPGLETQYF. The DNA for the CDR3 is TGTGCCAGCAGCAAAAAGGAGGGAGGGCCAGGTTTAGAGACCCAGTACTTC.

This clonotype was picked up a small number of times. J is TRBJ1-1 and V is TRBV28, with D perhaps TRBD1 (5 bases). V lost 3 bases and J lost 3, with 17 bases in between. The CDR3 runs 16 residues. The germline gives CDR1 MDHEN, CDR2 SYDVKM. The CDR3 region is CASSFLTWGSDTEAFF. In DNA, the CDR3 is TGTGCCAGCAGTTTTCTGACTTGGGGGTCGGACACTGAAGCTTTCTTT.

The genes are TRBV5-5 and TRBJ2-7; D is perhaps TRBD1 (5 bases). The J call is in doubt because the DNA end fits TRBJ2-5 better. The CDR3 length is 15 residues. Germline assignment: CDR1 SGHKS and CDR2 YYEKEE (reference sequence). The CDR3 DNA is TGTGCCAGCAGCTTGGCCTGGGGTACAGGAGAGACCCAGTACTTC. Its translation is CASSLAWGTGETQYF.

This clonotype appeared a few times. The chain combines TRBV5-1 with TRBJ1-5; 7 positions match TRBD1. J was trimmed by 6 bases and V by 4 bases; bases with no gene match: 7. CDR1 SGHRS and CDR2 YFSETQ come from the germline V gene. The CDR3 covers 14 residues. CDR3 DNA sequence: TGCGCCAGCAGCGAGGGGACAGTAGGTCAGCCCCAGCATTTT. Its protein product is CASSEGTVGQPQHF.

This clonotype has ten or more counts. The CDR3 sequence is CASSLTGIWNQPQHF. CDR3 DNA: TGTGCCAGCAGCTTAACGGGGATTTGGAATCAGCCCCAGCATTTT. This chain joins TRBV7-3 and TRBJ1-5; D uncertain. Trimming left V 0 bases short and J 4 bases short, with 10 bases between. The V gene's germline CDR1 is SGHTA and CDR2 FQGTGA. The CDR3 is 15 amino acids.

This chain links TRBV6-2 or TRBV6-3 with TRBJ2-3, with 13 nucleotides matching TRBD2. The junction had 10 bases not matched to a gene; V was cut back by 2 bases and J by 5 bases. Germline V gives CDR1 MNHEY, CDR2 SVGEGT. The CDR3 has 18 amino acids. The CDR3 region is CASSYSGTSGTSQDTQYF. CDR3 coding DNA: TGTGCCAGCAGTTACAGCGGGACTAGCGGGACGAGTCAAGATACGCAGTATTTT.

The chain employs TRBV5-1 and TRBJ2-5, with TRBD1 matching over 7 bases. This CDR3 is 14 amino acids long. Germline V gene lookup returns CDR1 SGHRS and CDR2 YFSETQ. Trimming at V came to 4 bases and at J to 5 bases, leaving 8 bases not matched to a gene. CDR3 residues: CASSLSTGSETQYF. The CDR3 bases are TGCGCCAGCAGCCTCTCGACAGGGAGTGAGACCCAGTACTTC.

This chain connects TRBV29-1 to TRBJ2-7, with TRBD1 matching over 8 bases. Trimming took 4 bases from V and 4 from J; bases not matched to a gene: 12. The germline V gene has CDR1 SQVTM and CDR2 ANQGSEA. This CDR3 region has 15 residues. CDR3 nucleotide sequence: TGCAGCGTTGGGGCTAGACAGGGGCCGGGATACGAGCAGTACTTC. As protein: CSVGARQGPGYEQYF.

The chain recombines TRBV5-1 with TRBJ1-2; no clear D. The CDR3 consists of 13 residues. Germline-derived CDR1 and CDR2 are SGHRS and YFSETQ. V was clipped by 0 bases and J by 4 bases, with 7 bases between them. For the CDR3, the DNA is TGCGCCAGCAGCTTGGATGGTGGCTATGGCTACACCTTC. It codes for CASSLDGGYGYTF.

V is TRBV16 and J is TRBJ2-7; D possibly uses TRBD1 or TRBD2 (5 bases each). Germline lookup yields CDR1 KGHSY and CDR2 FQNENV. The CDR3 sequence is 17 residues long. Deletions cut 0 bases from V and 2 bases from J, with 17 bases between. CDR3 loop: CASSQSVNSWGPYEQYF. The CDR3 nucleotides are TGTGCCAGCAGCCAATCGGTTAATTCTTGGGGACCCTACGAGCAGTACTTC. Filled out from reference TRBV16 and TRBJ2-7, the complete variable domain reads GEEVAQTPKHLVRGEGQKAKLYCAPIKGHSYVFWYQQVLKNEFKFLISFQNENVFDETGMPKERFSAKCLPNSPCSLEIQATKLEDSAVYFCASSQSVNSWGPYEQYFGPGTRLTVT.

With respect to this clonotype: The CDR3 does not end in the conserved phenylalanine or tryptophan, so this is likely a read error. The CDR3 protein is CASSYSGGSGANVLTL. CDR3 nucleotide sequence: TGTGCCAGCAGTTACTCAGGGGGCTCTGGGGCCAACGTCCTGACTCTC. This chain links TRBV6-5 with TRBJ2-6, with D possibly matching TRBD1 (6 bases). CDR3 length equals 16 residues. V was cut by 0 bases and J by 0 bases, with 6 bases left in between. Germline-derived CDR1 and CDR2 are MNHEY and SVGAGI.

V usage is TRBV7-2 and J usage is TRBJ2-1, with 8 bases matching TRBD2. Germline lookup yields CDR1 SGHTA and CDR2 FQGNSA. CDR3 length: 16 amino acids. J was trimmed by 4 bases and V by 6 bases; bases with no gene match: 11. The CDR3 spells CASSRLSGGLYNEQFF. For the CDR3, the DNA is TGTGCCAGCAGTCGCTTGAGCGGGGGCCTATACAATGAGCAGTTCTTC.

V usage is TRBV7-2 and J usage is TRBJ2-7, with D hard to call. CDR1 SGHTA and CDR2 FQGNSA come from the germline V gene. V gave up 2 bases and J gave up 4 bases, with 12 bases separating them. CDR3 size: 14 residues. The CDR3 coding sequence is TGTGCCAGCAGCTTAAACACCCTCCAGTACGAGCAGTACTTC. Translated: CASSLNTLQYEQYF.

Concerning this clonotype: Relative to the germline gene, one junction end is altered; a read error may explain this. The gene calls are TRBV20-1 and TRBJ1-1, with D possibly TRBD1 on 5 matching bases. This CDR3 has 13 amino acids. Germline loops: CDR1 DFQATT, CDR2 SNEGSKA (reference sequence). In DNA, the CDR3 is TGCAGCGCTAGAGGGGAGGGGAACACTGAAGCTTTCTTT. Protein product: CSARGEGNTEAFF.

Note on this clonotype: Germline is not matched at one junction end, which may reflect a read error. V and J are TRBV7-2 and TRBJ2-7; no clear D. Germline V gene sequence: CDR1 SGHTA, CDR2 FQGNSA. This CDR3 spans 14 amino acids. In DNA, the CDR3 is TGTGCCAGCAGCTTGGCTAGTGATAGGCCCGAGCAGTGCTTC. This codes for CASSLASDRPEQCF. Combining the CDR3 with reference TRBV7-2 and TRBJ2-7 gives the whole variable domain GAGVSQSPSNKVTEKGKDVELRCDPISGHTALYWYRQSLGQGLEFLIYFQGNSAPDKSGLPSDRFSAERTGGSVSTLTIQRTQQEDSAVYLCASSLASDRPEQCFGPGTRLTVT.

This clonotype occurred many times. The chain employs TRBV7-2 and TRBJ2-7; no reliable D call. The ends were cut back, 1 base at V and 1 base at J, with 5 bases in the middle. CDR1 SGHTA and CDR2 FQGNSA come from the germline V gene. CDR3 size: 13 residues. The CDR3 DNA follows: TGTGCCAGCAGCTTAGGACCTTCCTACGAGCAGTACTTC. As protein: CASSLGPSYEQYF.

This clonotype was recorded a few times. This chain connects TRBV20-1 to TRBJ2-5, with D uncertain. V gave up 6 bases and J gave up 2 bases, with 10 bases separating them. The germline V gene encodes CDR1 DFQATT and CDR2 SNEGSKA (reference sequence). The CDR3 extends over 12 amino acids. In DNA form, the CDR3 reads TGCAGTGCCCCCGCCTTTCAAGAGACCCAGTACTTC. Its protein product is CSAPAFQETQYF.

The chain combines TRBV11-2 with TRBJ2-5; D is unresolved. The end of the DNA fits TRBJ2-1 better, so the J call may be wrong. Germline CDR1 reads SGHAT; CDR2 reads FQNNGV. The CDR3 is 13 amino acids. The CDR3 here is CASSYPYGHEQFF. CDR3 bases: TGTGCCAGCAGCTACCCCTACGGTCATGAGCAGTTCTTC.